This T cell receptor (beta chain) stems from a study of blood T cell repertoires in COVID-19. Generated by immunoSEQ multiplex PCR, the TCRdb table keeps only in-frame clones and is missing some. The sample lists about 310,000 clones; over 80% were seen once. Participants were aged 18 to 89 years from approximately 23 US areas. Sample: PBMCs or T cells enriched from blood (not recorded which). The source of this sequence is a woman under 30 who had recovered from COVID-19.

The CDR3 DNA reads TGTGCCAGCAGAATGGGGACAGGCGACTCTGGAAACACCATATATTTT. As protein: CASRMGTGDSGNTIYF. V usage is TRBV5-6 and J usage is TRBJ1-3; 8 positions match TRBD1. This CDR3 is built from 16 residues. From germline, CDR1 is SGHDT and CDR2 YYEEEE. V was clipped by 5 bases and J by 0 bases; unmatched bases: 7.